This TCR beta chain was sequenced for a study of T cells after posttransplantation cyclophosphamide. Study conclusions and caveats: TRB overlap between skin or GI tissue T cells and blood was limited.

The related graft donor's blood sample was taken on the day of bone marrow donation. Produced via immunoSEQ multiplex PCR; TCRdb's table is partial and in-frame only. Altogether around 30,000 clones were found in the sample, and no singletons occur. This clone was observed many times. No antigen is known for it. This CDR3 is built from 14 residues. Trimming took off 6 bases at V and 7 bases at J, with 13 bases between the two ends. CDR1 MNHNS and CDR2 SASEGT come from the germline V gene. Sequencing was done on a sample of PBMCs. This receptor was identified in a woman aged 55-70 years in good health, CMV-negative, and a related stem cell transplant donor. The V call is TRBV6-1, the J call TRBJ1-6, with D possibly matching TRBD1 (6 bases). This chain's CDR3 is CASRGAGLNSPLHF. The CDR3 region has the DNA TGTGCCAGCAGGGGGGCAGGGTTGAATTCACCCCTCCACTTT.